This entry features one TCR beta chain sequence. At least ten counts were recorded for this clonotype. Its binding antigen is unknown. No per-base quality is available; no much larger clone lies one base away. Graves' hyperthyroidism was defined as stable when no progression to ophthalmopathy occurred over 18 months of follow-up. Hyperthyroidism patients were newly diagnosed, with disease duration under 2 months, and aged 18 to 65 years. The study excluded patients with uncontrolled infections, other autoimmune diseases, pregnancy or lactation. Clinical symptoms, serum thyroxine and TRAb, thyroid ultrasound, and orbital computed tomography formed the basis for the diagnoses. Ficoll-Paque density gradient centrifugation was used to isolate PBMCs from about 10 ml of fresh peripheral blood. Trizol reagent was used to extract total RNA, and RNA quality was then checked on an Agilent 2100 Bioanalyzer. The record originates from a study of T cells in Graves' hyperthyroidism and ophthalmopathy (dated by TCRdb to about 2019). Broadly, across the study: Peripheral blood samples were taken at the time of initial diagnosis, prior to any treatment. A discovery cohort of roughly 96 patients, about 44 with Graves' ophthalmopathy and about 60 with stable Graves' hyperthyroidism, was used to find distinguishing TCR V-J signatures. Whether ophthalmopathy could be predicted prospectively was tested in an independent validation cohort made up of 18 to 20 hyperthyroidism patients plus 17 patients who later progressed to ophthalmopathy. The approximately 90 discovery patients were randomly split 7:3 into training and test sets. Thyroid tissue and blood T-cell repertoires from six Graves' hyperthyroidism patients were also compared in the study. Once sampling was done, hyperthyroidism patients were given methimazole at a starting dose of 30 mg daily, whereas ophthalmopathy patients were given high-dose intravenous methylprednisolone. The paper reports TCR Vbeta CDR3 sequencing of over 130 peripheral blood samples: some 44 ophthalmopathy, roughly 74 hyperthyroidism and approximately 17 progressor patients. General conclusions and limits of the study: Most expanded thyroid clonotypes (frequency above 0.001) were also found in blood, which suggests that blood repertoires may mirror thyroid immune responses. Sample size was not statistically predetermined, and blinding of investigators to group allocation was not performed. In validation, the model predicted progression to ophthalmopathy with approximately 70% sensitivity and roughly 72% specificity, a median of 6.5 months before onset. A model built on a 13 V-J signature distinguished ophthalmopathy from stable hyperthyroidism, reaching about 88% sensitivity and around 82% specificity in cross-validation and 80%/75% in testing.

TCR beta CDR3 regions were amplified from RNA transcripts. The first round of RT-PCR for the TCR CDR3 was performed with the HTBI primer set and the Qiagen OneStep RT-PCR kit. Libraries were constructed in a second round of multiplex PCR, after which size selection and purification were carried out. Paired-end sequencing of the libraries was performed with 100 bp reads on an Illumina HiSeq2000. As for the original processing: Raw data were processed with SOAPnuke, discarding reads with adapters, uncalled bases, mean Phred below 15, or no exact constant-primer or identifier match. COPE v1.2.5 was used to merge the high-quality paired reads, and each unique nucleotide sequence was defined as a clonotype. Clonotypes were aligned to IMGT TRBV, TRBD and TRBJ reference segments using MiTCR v1.1. The analysis included only V-J combinations with a frequency above 0.0001, which together covered around 99% of the repertoires. The TCS score was defined as the ratio of F50 (clonal expansion) to E x V (chaos), calculated using BLOSUM62-based TCRdist between CDR3 peptides within each V-J. Welch's t-statistics and random forest reduced just over 500 V-J features to 10 to 15, which were used in a naive Bayes classifier (R e1071). TCRdb reprocessed the public reads (quality trimming at Q25 with fastp, clone calling with MiXCR) and kept in-frame beta chains. Entries are consolidated by CDR3 protein sequence, retaining the most common genes and DNA. TCRdb's processing, not the authors' own work, is the source of the V and J calls. The sample data list hundreds of thousands of distinct CDR3 sequences, and about 15% of these were observed just once. Roughly 10% of the sample is in the top ten clones.

The source material was blood. The receptor comes from a woman aged 18 to 35 with Graves' hyperthyroidism.

The sequenced DNA: TGCAGTGCTAGAGTCAAGGGCGGGGGAACCTACAATGAGCAGTTCTTC. Translated, it gives CSARVKGGGTYNEQFF. The sequence is built from TRBV20-1 and TRBJ2-1; 7 middle bases align to TRBD2. Trimming removed 1 base from V and 2 bases from J; the gene matches leave 8 bases unexplained. Measured from the cysteine to the phenylalanine, the CDR3 is 16 residues long. The read is trimmed to its CDR3 DNA, 48 bases read in frame from base 1. From a lookup of the germline V gene (reference sequence), CDR1 and CDR2 are DFQATT and SNEGSKA.